A single sample gave rise to the 3 T cell receptor beta chains below, sequenced in a study of control samples from healthy donors and cancer patients. Method: immunoSEQ multiplex PCR; TCRdb's copy keeps in-frame clones and lacks some. The table has some 120,000 clones, approximately 90% seen once. The sequenced sample consisted of blood. These TCRs come from a man aged 18 to 30 in good health.

The genes are TRBV2 and TRBJ1-5; weak D call: TRBD1 (5 bases). Per germline, CDR1 SNHLY and CDR2 FYNNEI. V was shortened by 8 bases and J by 4 bases, with 12 bases between the two germline ends. This CDR3 has 13 amino acids. CDR3 bases: TGTGCCAGCGCGGGACGGATGAATCAGCCCCAGCATTTT. Protein: CASAGRMNQPQHF. Full variable domain (outside the CDR3, taken from reference TRBV2 and TRBJ1-5): EPEVTQTPSHQVTQMGQEVILRCVPISNHLYFYWYRQILGQKVEFLVSFYNNEISEKSEIFDDQFSVERPDGSNFTLKIRSTKLEDSAMYFCASAGRMNQPQHFGDGTRLSIL.

The J gene is TRBJ2-3, the V gene TRBV12-3 or TRBV12-4, with D unresolved. The CDR3 loop spans 11 amino acids. The V end lost 8 bases, the J end lost 6 bases, and 9 bases lay between the germline ends. CDR3 protein: CASWHGDTQYF. The DNA for the CDR3 is TGTGCCAGCTGGCACGGGGATACGCAGTATTTT.

The CDR3 DNA is TGCAGTGCTAGTCTCTCCGGCAATGAGCAGTTCTTC. It codes for CSASLSGNEQFF. The V and J genes are TRBV20-1 and TRBJ2-1; D gene unclear. In germline, CDR1 is DFQATT, CDR2 SNEGSKA (reference sequence). The CDR3 sequence is 12 residues long. Trimming stripped 3 bases from V and 6 bases from J, with 9 bases between.